This note documents a single T cell receptor (beta chain) sequence. Antigen specificity is unknown. The data originate from a study of cytomegalovirus exposure and HLA in healthy donors. Study-level points and caveats: It was reported that the classifier diagnosed cytomegalovirus status with high specificity and sensitivity in both the original and validation cohorts. There were 164 TCR beta chains listed as cytomegalovirus-associated. Some V segments (TRBV6-2 and TRBV6-3 among them) were excluded as indistinguishable.

V gave up 3 bases and J gave up 1 base; unmatched junction bases: 2. The CDR3 contains 15 residues. Germline lookup yields CDR1 KGHSH and CDR2 LQKENI. PCR was performed using 60 Vbeta and 13 Jbeta primers. Sequencing used immunoSEQ multiplex PCR; TCRdb keeps in-frame clones, though not all of them. The table records fewer than 180,000 clones, 79% of them present only once. The rearrangement uses TRBV18 and TRBJ1-5; 8 bases line up with TRBD1. Material for sequencing was PBMCs. The TCR comes from a middle-aged man in good health and CMV-seropositive. The CDR3 bases are TGTGCCAGCTCACCTCAGGGGGCCAGCAATCAGCCCCAGCATTTT. Protein: CASSPQGASNQPQHF. The variable domain in full, with the rest retrieved from reference TRBV18 and TRBJ1-5, is NAGVMQNPRHLVRRRGQEARLRCSPMKGHSHVYWYRQLPEEGLKFMVYLQKENIIDESGMPKERFSAEFPKEGPSILRIQQVVRGDSAAYFCASSPQGASNQPQHFGDGTRLSIL.